Reported below is one T cell receptor (beta chain). The CDR3 has 13 amino acids. Between the trimmed V and J ends, which lost 7 bases and 1 base, there was a span of 10 bases. This sample was included in a study of T cells after yellow fever vaccination. The study made its TCR cDNA through 5'RACE template switching. That step introduced a universal primer site along with UMIs. TCRdb reprocessed the 5' RACE reads with MiXCR, giving one entry per CDR3 protein. The table lists some 290,000 distinct CDR3 sequences, around 11% of them singletons, with about 3% in the top ten. This sequence originates from a man between 18 and 35 years old who received the YFV17D yellow fever vaccine. Sequenced material: CD4+ T cells sorted from PBMCs, taken 45 days after the yellow fever booster vaccination. The chain uses TRBV12-3 or TRBV12-4 and TRBJ1-1; the D gene is possibly TRBD1 (6 bases). The CDR3 coding sequence is TGTGCCAGCATCGAACAGGGGAACACTGAAGCTTTCTTT. It is translated as CASIEQGNTEAFF.